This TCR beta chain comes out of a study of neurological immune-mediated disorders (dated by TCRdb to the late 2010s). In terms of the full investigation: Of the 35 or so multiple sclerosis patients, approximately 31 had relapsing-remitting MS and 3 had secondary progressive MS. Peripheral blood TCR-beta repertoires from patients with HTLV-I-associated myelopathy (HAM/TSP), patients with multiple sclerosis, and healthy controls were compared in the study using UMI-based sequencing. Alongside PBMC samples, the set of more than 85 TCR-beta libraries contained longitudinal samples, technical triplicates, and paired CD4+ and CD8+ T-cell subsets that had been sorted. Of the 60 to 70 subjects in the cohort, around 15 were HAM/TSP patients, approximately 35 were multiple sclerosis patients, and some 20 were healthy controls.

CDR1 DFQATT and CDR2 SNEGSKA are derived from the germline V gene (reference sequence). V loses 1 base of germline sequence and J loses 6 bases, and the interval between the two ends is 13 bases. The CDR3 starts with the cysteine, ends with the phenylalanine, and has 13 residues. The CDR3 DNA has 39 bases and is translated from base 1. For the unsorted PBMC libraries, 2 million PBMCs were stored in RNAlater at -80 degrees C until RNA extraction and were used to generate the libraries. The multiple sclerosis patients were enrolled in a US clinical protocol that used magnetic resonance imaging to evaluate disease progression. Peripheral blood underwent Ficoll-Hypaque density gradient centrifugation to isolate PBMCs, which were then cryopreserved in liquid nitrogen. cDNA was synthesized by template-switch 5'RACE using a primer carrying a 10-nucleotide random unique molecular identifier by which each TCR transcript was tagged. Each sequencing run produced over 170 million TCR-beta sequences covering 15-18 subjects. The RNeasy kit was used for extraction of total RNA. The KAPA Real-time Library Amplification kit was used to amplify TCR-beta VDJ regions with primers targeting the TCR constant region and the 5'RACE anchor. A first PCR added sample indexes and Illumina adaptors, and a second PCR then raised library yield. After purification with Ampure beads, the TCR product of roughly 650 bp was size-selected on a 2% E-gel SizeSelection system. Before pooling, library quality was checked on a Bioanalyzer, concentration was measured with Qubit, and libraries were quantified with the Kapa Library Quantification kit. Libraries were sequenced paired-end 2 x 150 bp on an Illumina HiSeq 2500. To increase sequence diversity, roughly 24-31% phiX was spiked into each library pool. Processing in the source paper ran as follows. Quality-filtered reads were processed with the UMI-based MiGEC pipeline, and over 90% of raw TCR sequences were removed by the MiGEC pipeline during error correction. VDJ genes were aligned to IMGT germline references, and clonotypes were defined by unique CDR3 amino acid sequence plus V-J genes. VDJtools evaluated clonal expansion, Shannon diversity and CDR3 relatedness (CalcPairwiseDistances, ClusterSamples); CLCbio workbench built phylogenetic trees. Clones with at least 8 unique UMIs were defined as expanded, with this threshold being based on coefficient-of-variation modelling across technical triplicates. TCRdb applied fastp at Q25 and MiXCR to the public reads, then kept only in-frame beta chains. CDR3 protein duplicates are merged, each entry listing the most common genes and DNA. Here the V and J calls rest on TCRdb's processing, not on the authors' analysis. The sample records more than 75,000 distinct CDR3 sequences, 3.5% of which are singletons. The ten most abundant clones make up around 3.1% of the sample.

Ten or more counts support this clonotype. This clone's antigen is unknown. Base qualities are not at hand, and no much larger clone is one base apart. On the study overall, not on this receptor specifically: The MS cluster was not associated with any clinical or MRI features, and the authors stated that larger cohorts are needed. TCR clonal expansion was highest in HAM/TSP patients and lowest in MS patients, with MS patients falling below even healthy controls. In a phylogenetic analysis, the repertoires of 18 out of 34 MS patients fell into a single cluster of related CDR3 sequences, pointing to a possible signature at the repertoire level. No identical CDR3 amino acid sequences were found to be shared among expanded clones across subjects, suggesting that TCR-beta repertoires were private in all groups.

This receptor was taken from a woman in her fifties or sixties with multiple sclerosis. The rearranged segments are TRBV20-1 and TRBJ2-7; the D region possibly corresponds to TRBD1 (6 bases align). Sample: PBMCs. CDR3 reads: CSARAGRGTEQYF. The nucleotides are TGCAGTGCTAGAGCTGGCAGGGGAACCGAGCAGTACTTC.